The 6 T cell receptor beta chains below come from one sample, sequenced in a study of siplizumab effects on memory and regulatory T cells. Sequencing used immunoSEQ multiplex PCR; TCRdb keeps in-frame clones, though not all of them. Of some 90,000 clones listed, 90% are singletons. The sequenced sample consisted of CD4+ T cells sorted from blood. Every receptor here comes from a human donor in good health.

The CDR3 loop is CAWSVGGGYTF. The CDR3 nucleotides are TGTGCCTGGAGTGTTGGGGGCGGCTACACCTTC. The chain carries TRBV30 and TRBJ1-2; possible D gene TRBD1, 6 bases. This CDR3 region has 11 residues. Germline V CDR1 and CDR2: GTSNPN, SVGIG (reference sequence). Trimming removed 0 bases at V and 8 bases at J, with 7 bases between.

V is TRBV7-6 and J is TRBJ2-7; 10 positions match TRBD1. The CDR3 has 14 residues. Germline V CDR1 and CDR2: SGHVS, FNYEAQ. V lost 5 bases and J lost 6; bases outside the gene matches: 7. CDR3 nucleotides: TGTGCCAGCAGCCCGCGACAGGGGGCGGGCGAGCAGTACTTC. This codes for CASSPRQGAGEQYF.

This clone was recorded once. This rearrangement joins TRBV6-5 to TRBJ2-1, with D perhaps assigned TRBD1 or TRBD2 (5 bases each). CDR1 is MNHEY, CDR2 SVGAGI, per germline. Trimming cost V 6 bases and J 9 bases, with 21 bases left between them. There are 15 residues in the CDR3. The CDR3 region is CASSLRDPRRSEQFF. The CDR3 coding sequence is TGTGCCAGCAGCCTCCGGGACCCCCGTCGGTCTGAGCAGTTCTTC.

This clone was counted once. J is TRBJ2-7 and V is TRBV27, with unresolved D. CDR1 is MNHEY, CDR2 SMNVEV, per germline (reference sequence). V lost 8 bases and J 2 bases, leaving 13 bases between the germline ends. This CDR3 is built from 13 residues. The CDR3 DNA reads as TGTGCCAGCGCCGCGGTAATTACCTACGAGCAGTACTTC. It specifies CASAAVITYEQYF.

This chain links TRBV6-6 with TRBJ1-1; D is possibly TRBD1 (5 bases). The CDR3 extends over 13 amino acids. Trimming left V 1 base short and J 5 bases short, with 8 bases between. CDR1 and CDR2 (germline): MNHNY, SVGAGI (reference sequence). The CDR3: CASSYLGGTEAFF. The DNA for the CDR3 is TGTGCCAGCAGTTACTTGGGGGGTACTGAAGCTTTCTTT.

The chain links TRBV30 to TRBJ1-1, with D maybe TRBD1 (6 bases). Germline CDR1 GTSNPN, CDR2 SVGIG (reference sequence). This CDR3 is built from 14 residues. V was shortened by 0 bases and J by 1 base, with 9 bases between the two germline ends. As DNA, the CDR3 is TGTGCCTGGAGTGTAGGCAGGGGGAACACTGAAGCTTTCTTT. It translates to CAWSVGRGNTEAFF. The full variable domain, completed using reference TRBV30 and TRBJ1-1, is SQTIHQWPATLVQPVGSPLSLECTVEGTSNPNLYWYRQAAGRGLQLLFYSVGIGQISSEVPQNLSASRPQDRQFILSSKKLLLSDSGFYLCAWSVGRGNTEAFFGQGTRLTVV.